This TCR beta chain was retrieved from a study of control samples from healthy donors and cancer patients. The method was immunoSEQ multiplex PCR; TCRdb's version includes in-frame clones alone and lacks a portion of them. The sample includes about 220,000 clones, roughly 94% of them seen just once. V lost 1 base, J lost 0 bases, and 13 bases lay in between. The CDR3 consists of 16 residues. From germline, CDR1 is MDHEN and CDR2 SYDVKM. The rearrangement joins TRBV28 to TRBJ2-7; D is possibly TRBD2 (6 bases). This sequence originates from a man aged 45-60 years in good health. Specimen: blood. CDR3 DNA sequence: TGTGCCAGCAGTTTATCCGGGGGACCCAACTCCTACGAGCAGTACGTC. This sequence encodes CASSLSGGPNSYEQYV.